A selection of T cell receptor beta chains follows, all from one sample in a study of T cell repertoires in cytomegalovirus infection. TCRdb called the reads again in MiXCR, with one record for every CDR3 protein. This table has about 440,000 distinct CDR3 sequences, 31% appearing once. Sequenced sample: PBMCs. These receptors came from a human donor in good health (CMV status not recorded). Some clones in this sample may be carry-over from other donors' samples. Each CDR3 is given with its conserved first and last residue. The D gene is left open where the match is weak. Expanded clones get a size class; other rows say once, few or many, or leave the size out.

V gene: TRBV20-1; clone size: -; D gene: TRBD2; J gene: TRBJ2-7; CDR3 protein: CSARGGSGGLYEQYF; CDR3 DNA: TGCAGTGCTAGAGGAGGTAGCGGGGGACTCTACGAGCAGTACTTC
V gene: TRBV11-3; clone size: -; D gene: -; J gene: TRBJ2-3; CDR3 protein: CASSPGKGGTDTQYF; CDR3 DNA: TGTGCCAGCAGCCCGGGAAAGGGCGGGACAGATACGCAGTATTTT
V gene: TRBV19; clone size: few; D gene: -; J gene: TRBJ2-1; CDR3 protein: CASSIVWLEESSYNEQFF; CDR3 DNA: TGTGCCAGTAGTATAGTATGGCTAGAGGAGAGCTCCTACAATGAGCAGTTCTTC
V gene: TRBV7-4; clone size: -; D gene: TRBD2; J gene: TRBJ2-7; CDR3 protein: CASSLGTLAGESSYEQYF; CDR3 DNA: TGTGCCAGCAGCTTAGGGACCTTGGCGGGGGAAAGCTCCTACGAGCAGTACTTC
V gene: TRBV29-1; clone size: few; D gene: -; J gene: TRBJ1-1; CDR3 protein: CSVESLWGGGTEAFF; CDR3 DNA: TGCAGCGTTGAAAGTCTATGGGGGGGAGGTACTGAAGCTTTCTTT
V gene: TRBV5-6; clone size: few; D gene: TRBD1; J gene: TRBJ2-6; CDR3 protein: CASSPGQGLAGANVLTF; CDR3 DNA: TGTGCCAGCAGCCCGGGACAGGGGCTGGCTGGGGCCAACGTCCTGACTTTC
V gene: TRBV4-1; clone size: many; D gene: -; J gene: TRBJ2-7; CDR3 protein: CASSQDRGTYEQYF; CDR3 DNA: TGCGCCAGCAGCCAAGATAGGGGAACCTACGAGCAGTACTTC
V gene: TRBV2; clone size: few; D gene: -; J gene: TRBJ1-1; CDR3 protein: CASSEDTGTNTEAFF; CDR3 DNA: TGTGCCAGCAGTGAAGATACCGGGACGAACACTGAAGCTTTCTTT
V gene: TRBV5-1; clone size: -; D gene: -; J gene: TRBJ2-3; CDR3 protein: CASSLDQPKPGLRTDTQYF; CDR3 DNA: TGCGCCAGCAGCTTGGATCAACCGAAACCAGGACTAAGGACAGATACGCAGTATTTT
V gene: TRBV7-2; clone size: many; D gene: -; J gene: TRBJ1-6; CDR3 protein: CASRSGPGEGSPLHF; CDR3 DNA: TGTGCCAGCAGATCAGGTCCCGGCGAGGGATCACCCCTCCACTTT
V gene: TRBV27; clone size: -; D gene: -; J gene: TRBJ2-1; CDR3 protein: CASSFRETNNEQFF; CDR3 DNA: TGTGCCAGCAGTTTTCGGGAGACAAACAATGAGCAGTTCTTC
V gene: TRBV18; clone size: few; D gene: TRBD1; J gene: TRBJ2-7; CDR3 protein: CASSPGQGAEQYF; CDR3 DNA: TGTGCCAGCTCCCCGGGACAGGGGGCCGAGCAGTACTTC
V gene: TRBV3-1; clone size: few; D gene: TRBD2; J gene: TRBJ2-7; CDR3 protein: CASSQGKTSRYEQYF; CDR3 DNA: TGTGCCAGCAGCCAGGGGAAGACTAGCCGGTACGAGCAGTACTTC
V gene: TRBV25-1; clone size: few; D gene: TRBD1; J gene: TRBJ2-2; CDR3 protein: CASSELTGGPGELFF; CDR3 DNA: TGTGCCAGCAGTGAATTAACAGGGGGGCCCGGGGAGCTGTTTTTT
V gene: TRBV7-2; clone size: many; D gene: TRBD1; J gene: TRBJ1-1; CDR3 protein: CASSSLGQELRNTEAFF; CDR3 DNA: TGTGCCAGCAGCTCTCTCGGACAGGAACTCCGGAACACTGAAGCTTTCTTT
V gene: TRBV12-3/TRBV12-4; clone size: -; D gene: TRBD1; J gene: TRBJ2-2; CDR3 protein: CASSTTGTANTGELFF; CDR3 DNA: TGTGCCAGCAGTACTACCGGGACAGCGAACACCGGGGAGCTGTTTTTT
V gene: TRBV7-2; clone size: few; D gene: -; J gene: TRBJ2-3; CDR3 protein: CASSFSRVQDTQYF; CDR3 DNA: TGTGCCAGCAGCTTTTCCAGGGTGCAAGATACGCAGTATTTT
V gene: TRBV2; clone size: -; D gene: -; J gene: TRBJ1-1; CDR3 protein: CASTRQRQNTEAFF; CDR3 DNA: TGTGCCAGCACTCGACAGCGCCAGAACACTGAAGCTTTCTTT
V gene: TRBV7-9; clone size: -; D gene: -; J gene: TRBJ1-5; CDR3 protein: CASSGGDNPQHF; CDR3 DNA: TGTGCCAGCAGCGGGGGGGACAATCCCCAGCATTTT
V gene: TRBV14; clone size: -; D gene: -; J gene: TRBJ2-1; CDR3 protein: CASSHGAGDEQFF; CDR3 DNA: TGTGCCAGCAGCCACGGAGCCGGCGATGAGCAGTTCTTC
V gene: TRBV7-3; clone size: many; D gene: -; J gene: TRBJ2-3; CDR3 protein: CASSFTGTASEYTQYF; CDR3 DNA: TGTGCCAGCAGCTTTACCGGGACGGCCTCCGAGTATACGCAGTATTTT
V gene: TRBV7-2; clone size: -; D gene: TRBD1; J gene: TRBJ1-1; CDR3 protein: CASSFADRGGMNTEAFF; CDR3 DNA: TGTGCCAGCAGCTTCGCTGACAGGGGGGGAATGAACACTGAAGCTTTCTTT
V gene: TRBV7-2; clone size: few; D gene: TRBD2; J gene: TRBJ2-1; CDR3 protein: CASSQPSGGGYNEQFF; CDR3 DNA: TGTGCCAGCAGCCAACCTAGCGGGGGGGGCTACAATGAGCAGTTCTTC
V gene: TRBV14; clone size: -; D gene: -; J gene: TRBJ1-6; CDR3 protein: CASSGSGGSSYNSPLHF; CDR3 DNA: TGTGCCAGCTCTGGATCGGGGGGGAGCTCCTATAATTCACCCCTCCACTTT
V gene: TRBV28; clone size: -; D gene: -; J gene: TRBJ2-2; CDR3 protein: CASSSAFPGPRPGTGELFF; CDR3 DNA: TGTGCCAGCAGTTCAGCCTTCCCGGGACCGAGGCCCGGGACTGGGGAGCTGTTTTTT
V gene: TRBV7-9; clone size: -; D gene: -; J gene: TRBJ2-7; CDR3 protein: CASSFRGHGVHEQYF; CDR3 DNA: TGTGCCAGCAGCTTTAGAGGGCATGGGGTCCACGAGCAGTACTTC
V gene: TRBV7-9; clone size: many; D gene: -; J gene: TRBJ1-6; CDR3 protein: CASSLVAGYHNSPLHF; CDR3 DNA: TGTGCCAGCAGCTTAGTGGCAGGGTACCATAATTCACCCCTCCACTTT
V gene: TRBV29-1; clone size: -; D gene: -; J gene: TRBJ2-3; CDR3 protein: CSVEDLLRRTDTQYF; CDR3 DNA: TGCAGCGTTGAAGACCTCCTAAGACGCACAGATACGCAGTATTTT
V gene: TRBV7-2; clone size: many; D gene: -; J gene: TRBJ2-3; CDR3 protein: CASSLAGRHTDTQYF; CDR3 DNA: TGTGCCAGCAGCTTAGCGGGGCGTCACACAGATACGCAGTATTTT
V gene: TRBV6-6; clone size: -; D gene: -; J gene: TRBJ2-7; CDR3 protein: CASSPARGAEADEQYF; CDR3 DNA: TGTGCCAGCAGTCCCGCCCGGGGGGCTGAGGCTGACGAGCAGTACTTC
V gene: TRBV2; clone size: few; D gene: -; J gene: TRBJ2-7; CDR3 protein: CASKARTYEQYF; CDR3 DNA: TGTGCCAGCAAGGCCCGTACCTACGAGCAGTACTTC
V gene: TRBV7-9; clone size: -; D gene: -; J gene: TRBJ2-1; CDR3 protein: CASSLGVENEQFF; CDR3 DNA: TGTGCCAGCAGCTTAGGGGTGGAGAATGAGCAGTTCTTC
V gene: TRBV4-1; clone size: -; D gene: -; J gene: TRBJ2-1; CDR3 protein: CASSGGLYNEQFF; CDR3 DNA: TGCGCCAGCAGTGGTGGGCTTTACAATGAGCAGTTCTTC
V gene: TRBV7-6; clone size: -; D gene: TRBD1; J gene: TRBJ2-3; CDR3 protein: CASSLAGARGTDMQYF; CDR3 DNA: TGTGCCAGCAGCTTAGCGGGAGCAAGAGGGACAGATATGCAGTATTTT
V gene: TRBV7-8; clone size: -; D gene: -; J gene: TRBJ1-4; CDR3 protein: CASSGFEKLFF; CDR3 DNA: TGTGCCAGCAGCGGGTTTGAAAAACTGTTTTTT
V gene: TRBV10-3; clone size: few; D gene: TRBD1; J gene: TRBJ1-2; CDR3 protein: CAVTDRGAPNYGYTF; CDR3 DNA: TGTGCCGTTACAGACAGGGGCGCCCCCAACTATGGCTACACCTTC
V gene: TRBV20-1; clone size: few; D gene: -; J gene: TRBJ1-6; CDR3 protein: CSARAGASNSPLHF; CDR3 DNA: TGCAGTGCTAGAGCAGGGGCGTCGAATTCACCCCTCCACTTT
V gene: TRBV6-2/TRBV6-3; clone size: few; D gene: TRBD2; J gene: TRBJ2-1; CDR3 protein: CASTPPPGTTGEQFF; CDR3 DNA: TGTGCCAGCACCCCCCCACCCGGGACTACGGGTGAGCAGTTCTTC
V gene: TRBV5-6; clone size: few; D gene: TRBD1; J gene: TRBJ1-6; CDR3 protein: CASNNYRGSYNSPLHF; CDR3 DNA: TGTGCCAGCAACAACTACAGGGGCTCCTATAATTCACCCCTCCACTTT
V gene: TRBV6-1; clone size: -; D gene: -; J gene: TRBJ1-1; CDR3 protein: CASSDRAHYTEAFF; CDR3 DNA: TGTGCCAGCAGTGACCGGGCCCACTACACTGAAGCTTTCTTT
V gene: TRBV7-7; clone size: -; D gene: -; J gene: TRBJ2-1; CDR3 protein: CARSLAIMEEPFF; CDR3 DNA: TGTGCCAGAAGCTTAGCCATCATGGAGGAGCCGTTCTTC
V gene: TRBV12-3/TRBV12-4; clone size: -; D gene: -; J gene: TRBJ1-2; CDR3 protein: CASKIGVGYGYTF; CDR3 DNA: TGTGCCAGCAAAATCGGGGTCGGCTATGGCTACACCTTC
V gene: TRBV19; clone size: -; D gene: -; J gene: TRBJ2-1; CDR3 protein: CASSIFKGGSNEQFF; CDR3 DNA: TGTGCCAGTAGTATATTTAAGGGGGGTAGCAATGAGCAGTTCTTC
V gene: TRBV20-1; clone size: -; D gene: -; J gene: TRBJ1-2; CDR3 protein: CSARLLGWDGYTF; CDR3 DNA: TGCAGTGCTAGATTGTTGGGGTGGGATGGCTACACCTTC
V gene: TRBV5-8; clone size: few; D gene: TRBD1; J gene: TRBJ2-7; CDR3 protein: CASSLGDSLGEQYF; CDR3 DNA: TGTGCCAGCAGCTTGGGGGACAGCCTGGGCGAGCAGTACTTC
V gene: TRBV5-3; clone size: -; D gene: TRBD1; J gene: TRBJ1-2; CDR3 protein: CASREGTANYGYTF; CDR3 DNA: TGTGCCAGCAGAGAAGGGACAGCTAACTATGGCTACACCTTC
V gene: TRBV12-3/TRBV12-4; clone size: -; D gene: -; J gene: TRBJ2-1; CDR3 protein: CASKQFREGYNVQFF; CDR3 DNA: TGTGCCAGCAAACAGTTTAGAGAGGGCTACAATGTGCAGTTCTTC
V gene: TRBV19; clone size: -; D gene: -; J gene: TRBJ2-1; CDR3 protein: CASSIDGYNEQFF; CDR3 DNA: TGTGCCAGTAGTATAGACGGCTACAATGAGCAGTTCTTC